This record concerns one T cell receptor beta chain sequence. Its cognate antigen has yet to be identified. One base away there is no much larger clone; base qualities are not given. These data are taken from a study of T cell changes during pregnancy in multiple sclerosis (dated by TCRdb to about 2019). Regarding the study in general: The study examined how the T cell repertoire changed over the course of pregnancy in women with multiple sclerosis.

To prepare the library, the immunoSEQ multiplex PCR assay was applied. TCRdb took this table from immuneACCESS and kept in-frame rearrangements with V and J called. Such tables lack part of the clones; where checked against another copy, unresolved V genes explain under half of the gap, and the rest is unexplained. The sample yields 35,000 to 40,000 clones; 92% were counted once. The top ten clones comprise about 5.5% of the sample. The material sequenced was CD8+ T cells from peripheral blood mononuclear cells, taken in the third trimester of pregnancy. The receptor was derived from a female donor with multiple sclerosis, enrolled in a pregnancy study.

The nucleotide sequence is given as TGTGCCAGCAGCCCGGCGGAGACCTACGAGCAGTACTTC. Its product reads: CASSPAETYEQYF. Recombination connected TRBV11-3 to TRBJ2-7, with the identity of the D gene unclear. The CDR1 and CDR2 encoded by the germline V gene are SGHNT and YENEEA. Between the V and J ends, shortened by 5 bases and 2 bases respectively, the junction contains 10 bases. Spanning cysteine to phenylalanine, the CDR3 consists of 13 amino acids. The DNA shown is the 39-base CDR3, in frame from base 1.